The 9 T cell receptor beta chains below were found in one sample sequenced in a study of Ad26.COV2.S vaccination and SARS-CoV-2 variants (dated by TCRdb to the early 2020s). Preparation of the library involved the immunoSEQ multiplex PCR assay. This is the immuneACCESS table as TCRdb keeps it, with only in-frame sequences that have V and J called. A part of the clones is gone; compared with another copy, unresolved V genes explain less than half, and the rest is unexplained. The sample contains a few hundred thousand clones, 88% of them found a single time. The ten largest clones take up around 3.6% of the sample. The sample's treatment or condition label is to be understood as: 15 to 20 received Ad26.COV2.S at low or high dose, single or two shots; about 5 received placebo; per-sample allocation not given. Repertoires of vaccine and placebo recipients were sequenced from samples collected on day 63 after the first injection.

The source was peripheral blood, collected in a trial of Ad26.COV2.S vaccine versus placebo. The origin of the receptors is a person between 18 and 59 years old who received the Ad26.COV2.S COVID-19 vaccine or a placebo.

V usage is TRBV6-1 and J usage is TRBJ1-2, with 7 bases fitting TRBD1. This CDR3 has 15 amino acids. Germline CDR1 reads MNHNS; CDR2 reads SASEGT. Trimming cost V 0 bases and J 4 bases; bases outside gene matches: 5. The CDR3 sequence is CASSEAIRGSYGYTF. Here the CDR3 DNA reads TGTGCCAGCAGTGAAGCGATCAGGGGGAGCTATGGCTACACCTTC.

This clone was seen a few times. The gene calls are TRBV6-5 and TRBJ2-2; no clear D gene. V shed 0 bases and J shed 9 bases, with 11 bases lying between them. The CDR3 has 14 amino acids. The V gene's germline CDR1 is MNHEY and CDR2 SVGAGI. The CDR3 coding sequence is TGTGCCAGCAGTTACTCGACAACTGGTAGGGAGCTGTTTTTT. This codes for CASSYSTTGRELFF.

The CDR3 region has the DNA TGTGCCAGCAGCGTTCCGGGACAGGGTAATGAGCAGTTCTTC. It codes for CASSVPGQGNEQFF. This chain connects TRBV5-4 to TRBJ2-1, with 9 bases lining up with TRBD1. The trim removed 4 bases at V and 7 bases at J, leaving 6 bases unmatched. Per germline, CDR1 SGHNT and CDR2 YYREEE (reference sequence). This CDR3 is built from 14 residues.

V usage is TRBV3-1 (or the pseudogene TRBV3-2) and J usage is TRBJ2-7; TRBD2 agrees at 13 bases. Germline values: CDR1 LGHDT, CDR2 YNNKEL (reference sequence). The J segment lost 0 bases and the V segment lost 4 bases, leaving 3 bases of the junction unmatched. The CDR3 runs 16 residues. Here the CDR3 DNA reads TGTGCCAGCAGCCCTAGGACTAGCGGGGGCTCCTACGAGCAGTACTTC. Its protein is CASSPRTSGGSYEQYF.

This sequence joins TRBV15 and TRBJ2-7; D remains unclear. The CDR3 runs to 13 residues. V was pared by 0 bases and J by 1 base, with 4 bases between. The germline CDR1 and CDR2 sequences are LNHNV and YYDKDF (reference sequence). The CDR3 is CATSRDSSYEQYF. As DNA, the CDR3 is TGTGCCACCAGCAGAGATTCGTCCTACGAGCAGTACTTC.

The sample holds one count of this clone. The CDR3 DNA reads TGTGCCAGTAGGACACATGTCTCTGGGGCCAACGTCCTGACTTTC. The encoded protein is CASRTHVSGANVLTF. The chain is built from TRBV19 and TRBJ2-6; D unresolved. Germline values: CDR1 LNHDA, CDR2 SQIVND (reference sequence). Deletions cut 6 bases from V and 0 bases from J, with 9 bases between. The CDR3 runs to 15 residues.

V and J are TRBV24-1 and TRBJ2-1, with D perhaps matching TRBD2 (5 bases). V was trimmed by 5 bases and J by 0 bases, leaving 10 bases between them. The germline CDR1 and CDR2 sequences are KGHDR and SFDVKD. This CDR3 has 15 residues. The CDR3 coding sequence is TGTGCCACCAGTGTGGTTGGGAGCTCCTACAATGAGCAGTTCTTC. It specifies CATSVVGSSYNEQFF.

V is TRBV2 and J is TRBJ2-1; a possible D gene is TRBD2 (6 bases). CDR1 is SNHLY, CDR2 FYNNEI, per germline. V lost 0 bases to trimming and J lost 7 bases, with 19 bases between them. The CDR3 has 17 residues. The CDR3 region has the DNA TGTGCCAGCAGTGAAGCCCTTTTCGCGGGAATGGGAAATGAGCAGTTCTTC. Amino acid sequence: CASSEALFAGMGNEQFF.

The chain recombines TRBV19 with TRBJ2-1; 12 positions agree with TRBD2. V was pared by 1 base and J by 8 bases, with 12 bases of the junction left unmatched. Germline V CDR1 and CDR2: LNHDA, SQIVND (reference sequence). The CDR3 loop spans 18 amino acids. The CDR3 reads CASSIGPTTSGGIDEQFF. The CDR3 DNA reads TGTGCCAGTAGTATAGGTCCAACGACTAGCGGGGGTATCGATGAGCAGTTCTTC.